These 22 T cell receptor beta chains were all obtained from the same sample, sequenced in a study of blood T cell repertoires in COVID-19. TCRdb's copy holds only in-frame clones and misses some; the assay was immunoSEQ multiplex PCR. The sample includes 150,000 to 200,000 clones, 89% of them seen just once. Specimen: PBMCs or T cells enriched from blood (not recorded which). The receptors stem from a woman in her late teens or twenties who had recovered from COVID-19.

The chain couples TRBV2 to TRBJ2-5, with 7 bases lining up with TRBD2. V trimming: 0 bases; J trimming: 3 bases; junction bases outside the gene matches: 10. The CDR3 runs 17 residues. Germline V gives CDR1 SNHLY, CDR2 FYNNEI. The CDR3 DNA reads TGTGCCAGCAGTGAAGCTCCAGGACTAGTCGGGGAAGAGACCCAGTACTTC. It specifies CASSEAPGLVGEETQYF. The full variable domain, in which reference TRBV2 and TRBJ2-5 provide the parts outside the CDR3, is EPEVTQTPSHQVTQMGQEVILRCVPISNHLYFYWYRQILGQKVEFLVSFYNNEISEKSEIFDDQFSVERPDGSNFTLKIRSTKLEDSAMYFCASSEAPGLVGEETQYFGPGTRLLVL.

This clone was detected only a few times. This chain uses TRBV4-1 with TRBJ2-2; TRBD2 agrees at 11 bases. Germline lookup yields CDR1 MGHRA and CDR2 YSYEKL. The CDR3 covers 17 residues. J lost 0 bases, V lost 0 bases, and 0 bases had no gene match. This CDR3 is CASSQEGLAANTGELFF. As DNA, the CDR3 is TGCGCCAGCAGCCAAGAGGGACTAGCGGCGAACACCGGGGAGCTGTTTTTT.

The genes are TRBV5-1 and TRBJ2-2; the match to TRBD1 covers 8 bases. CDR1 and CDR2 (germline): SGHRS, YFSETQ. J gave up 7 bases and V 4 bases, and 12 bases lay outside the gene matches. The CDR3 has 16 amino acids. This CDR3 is CASSPLTGVVFGELFF. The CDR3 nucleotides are TGCGCCAGCAGCCCACTGACAGGGGTCGTTTTCGGGGAGCTGTTTTTT.

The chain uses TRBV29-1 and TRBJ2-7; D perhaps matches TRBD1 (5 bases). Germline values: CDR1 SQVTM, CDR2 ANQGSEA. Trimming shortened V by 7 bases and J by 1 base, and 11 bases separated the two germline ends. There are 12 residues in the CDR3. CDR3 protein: CSGETASYEQYF. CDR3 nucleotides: TGCAGCGGAGAGACAGCATCCTACGAGCAGTACTTC.

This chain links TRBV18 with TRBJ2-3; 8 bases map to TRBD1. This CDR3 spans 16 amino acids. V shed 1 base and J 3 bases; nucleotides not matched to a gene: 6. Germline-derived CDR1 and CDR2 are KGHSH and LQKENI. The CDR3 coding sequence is TGTGCCAGCTCACCACAAGCAGGGGGCGGAACAGATACGCAGTATTTT. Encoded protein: CASSPQAGGGTDTQYF.

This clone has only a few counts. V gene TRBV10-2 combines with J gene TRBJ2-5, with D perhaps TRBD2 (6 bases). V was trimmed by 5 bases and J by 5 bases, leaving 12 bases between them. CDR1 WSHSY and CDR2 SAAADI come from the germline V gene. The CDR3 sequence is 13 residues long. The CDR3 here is CASSKGGRETQYF. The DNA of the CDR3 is TGCGCCAGCAGTAAAGGAGGGCGGGAGACCCAGTACTTC.

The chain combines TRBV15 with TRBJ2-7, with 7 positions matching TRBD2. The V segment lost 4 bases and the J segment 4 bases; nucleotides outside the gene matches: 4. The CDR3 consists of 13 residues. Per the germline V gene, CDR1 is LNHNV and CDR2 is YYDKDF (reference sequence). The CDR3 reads CATSITGGYEQYF. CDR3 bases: TGTGCCACCAGCATCACGGGGGGTTACGAGCAGTACTTC.

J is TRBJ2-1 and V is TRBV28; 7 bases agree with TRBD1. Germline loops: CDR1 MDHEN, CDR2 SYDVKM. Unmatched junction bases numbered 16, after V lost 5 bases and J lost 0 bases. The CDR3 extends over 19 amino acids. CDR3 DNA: TGTGCCAGCAGTCCCCCGTTACAGGGGATGACGAGCTCCTACAATGAGCAGTTCTTC. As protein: CASSPPLQGMTSSYNEQFF.

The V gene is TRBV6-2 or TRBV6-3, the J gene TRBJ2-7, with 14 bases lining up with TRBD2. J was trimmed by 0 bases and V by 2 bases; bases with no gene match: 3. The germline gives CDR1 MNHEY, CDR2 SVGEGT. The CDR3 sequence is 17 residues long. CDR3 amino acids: CASSYTGTSGSSYEQYF. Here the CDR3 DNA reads TGTGCCAGCAGTTACACCGGGACTAGCGGGAGCTCCTACGAGCAGTACTTC.

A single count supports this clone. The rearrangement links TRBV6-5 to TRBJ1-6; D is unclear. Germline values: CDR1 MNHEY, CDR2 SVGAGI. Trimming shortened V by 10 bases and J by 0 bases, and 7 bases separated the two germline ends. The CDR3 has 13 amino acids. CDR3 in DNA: TGTGCCACCGGGATCTCCTATAATTCACCCCTCCACTTT. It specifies CATGISYNSPLHF.

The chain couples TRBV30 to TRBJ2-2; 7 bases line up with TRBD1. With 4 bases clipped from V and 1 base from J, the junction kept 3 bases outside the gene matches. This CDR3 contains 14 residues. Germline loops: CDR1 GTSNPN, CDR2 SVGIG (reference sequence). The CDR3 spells CAWKTGKNTGELFF. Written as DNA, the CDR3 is TGTGCCTGGAAGACAGGGAAGAACACCGGGGAGCTGTTTTTT.

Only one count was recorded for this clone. CDR3 amino acids: CASSESGNEQFF. The CDR3 DNA is TGTGCCAGCAGTGAATCGGGGAATGAGCAGTTCTTC. The chain recombines TRBV2 with TRBJ2-1, with a weak D call TRBD2 (5 bases). V was cut by 2 bases and J by 7 bases, with 6 bases left in between. CDR3 length: 12 residues. CDR1 SNHLY and CDR2 FYNNEI come from the germline V gene.

The CDR3 region is CASRFETGTEAFF. The CDR3, as DNA: TGTGCCAGCAGATTCGAGACAGGCACTGAAGCTTTCTTT. The V call is TRBV6-5, the J call TRBJ1-1; weak D call: TRBD1 (6 bases). The CDR3 length is 13 residues. Germline V lookup: CDR1 MNHEY, CDR2 SVGAGI. V was trimmed by 6 bases and J by 4 bases, leaving 12 bases between them.

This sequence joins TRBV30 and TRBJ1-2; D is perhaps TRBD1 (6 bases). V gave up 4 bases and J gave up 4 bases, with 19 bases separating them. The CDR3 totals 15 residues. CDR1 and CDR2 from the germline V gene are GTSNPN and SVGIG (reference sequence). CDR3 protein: CAWIGIAGALYGYTF. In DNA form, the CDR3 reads TGTGCCTGGATAGGGATCGCAGGGGCGCTCTATGGCTACACCTTC.

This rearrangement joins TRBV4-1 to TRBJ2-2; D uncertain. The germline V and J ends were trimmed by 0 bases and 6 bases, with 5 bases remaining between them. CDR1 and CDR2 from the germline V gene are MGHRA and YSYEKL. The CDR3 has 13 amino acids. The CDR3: CASSQERSGELFF. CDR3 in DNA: TGCGCCAGCAGCCAAGAGAGATCCGGGGAGCTGTTTTTT.

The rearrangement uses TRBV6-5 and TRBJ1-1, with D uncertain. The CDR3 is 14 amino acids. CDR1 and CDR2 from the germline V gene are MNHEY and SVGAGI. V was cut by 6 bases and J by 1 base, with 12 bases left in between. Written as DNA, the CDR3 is TGTGCCAGCAGCCGCACAGAGACGAACACTGAAGCTTTCTTT. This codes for CASSRTETNTEAFF.

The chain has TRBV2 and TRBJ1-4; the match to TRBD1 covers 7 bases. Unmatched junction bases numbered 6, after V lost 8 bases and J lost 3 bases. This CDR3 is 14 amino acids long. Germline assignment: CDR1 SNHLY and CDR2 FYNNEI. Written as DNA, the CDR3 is TGTGCCAGCGGCGACAGGGCGGCTAATGAAAAACTGTTTTTT. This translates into CASGDRAANEKLFF.

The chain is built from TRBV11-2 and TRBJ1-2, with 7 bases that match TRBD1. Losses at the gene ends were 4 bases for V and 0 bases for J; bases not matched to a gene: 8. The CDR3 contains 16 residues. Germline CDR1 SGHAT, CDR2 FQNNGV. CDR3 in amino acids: CASSSDRQGTNYGYTF. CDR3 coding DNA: TGTGCCAGCAGCTCCGACAGACAGGGTACTAACTATGGCTACACCTTC.

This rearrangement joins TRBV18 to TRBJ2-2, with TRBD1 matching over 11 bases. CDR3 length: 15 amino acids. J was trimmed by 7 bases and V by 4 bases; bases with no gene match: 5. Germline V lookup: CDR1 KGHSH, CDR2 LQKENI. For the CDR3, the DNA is TGTGCCAGCTCACTTGGACAGGGGGCTTTCGGGGAGCTGTTTTTT. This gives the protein CASSLGQGAFGELFF.

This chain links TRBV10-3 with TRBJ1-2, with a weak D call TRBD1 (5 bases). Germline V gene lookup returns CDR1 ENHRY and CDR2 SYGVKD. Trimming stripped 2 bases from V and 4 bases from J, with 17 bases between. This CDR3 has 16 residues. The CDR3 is CAISERDGGTIYGYTF. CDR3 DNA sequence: TGTGCCATCAGTGAGAGGGACGGAGGGACTATCTATGGCTACACCTTC.

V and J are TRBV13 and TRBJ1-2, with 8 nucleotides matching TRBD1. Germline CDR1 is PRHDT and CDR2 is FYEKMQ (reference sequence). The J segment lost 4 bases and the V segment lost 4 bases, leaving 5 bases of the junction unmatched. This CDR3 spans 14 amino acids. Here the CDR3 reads CASSYRGASYGYTF. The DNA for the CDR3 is TGTGCCAGCAGCTACAGGGGGGCAAGCTATGGCTACACCTTC.

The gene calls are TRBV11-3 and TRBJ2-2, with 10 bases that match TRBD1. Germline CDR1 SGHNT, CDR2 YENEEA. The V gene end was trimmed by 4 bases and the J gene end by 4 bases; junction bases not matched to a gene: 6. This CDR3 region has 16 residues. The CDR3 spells CASSSRDRGSTGELFF. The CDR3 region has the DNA TGTGCCAGCAGCTCCCGGGACAGGGGCTCCACCGGGGAGCTGTTTTTT.